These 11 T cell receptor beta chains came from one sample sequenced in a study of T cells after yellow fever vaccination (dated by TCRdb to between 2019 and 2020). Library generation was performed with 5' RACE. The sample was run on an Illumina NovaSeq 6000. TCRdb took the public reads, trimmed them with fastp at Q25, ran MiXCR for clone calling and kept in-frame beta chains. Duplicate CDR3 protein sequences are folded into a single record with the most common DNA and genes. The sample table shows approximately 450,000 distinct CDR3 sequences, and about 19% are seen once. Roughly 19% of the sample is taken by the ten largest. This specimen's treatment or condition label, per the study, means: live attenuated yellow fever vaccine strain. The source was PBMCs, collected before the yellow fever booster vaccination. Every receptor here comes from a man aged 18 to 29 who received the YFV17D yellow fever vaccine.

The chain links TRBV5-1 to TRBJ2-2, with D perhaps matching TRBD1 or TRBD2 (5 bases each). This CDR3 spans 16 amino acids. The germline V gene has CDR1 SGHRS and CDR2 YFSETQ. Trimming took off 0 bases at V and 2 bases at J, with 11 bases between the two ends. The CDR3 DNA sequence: TGCGCCAGCAGCTTGGACTTGAGGGACAACACCGGGGAGCTGTTTTTT. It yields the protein CASSLDLRDNTGELFF.

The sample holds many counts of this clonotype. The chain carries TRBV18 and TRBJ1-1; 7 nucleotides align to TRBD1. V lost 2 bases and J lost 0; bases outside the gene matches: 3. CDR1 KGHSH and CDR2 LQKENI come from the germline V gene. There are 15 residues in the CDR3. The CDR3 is CASSPAGGVNTEAFF. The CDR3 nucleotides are TGTGCCAGCTCACCAGCAGGGGGGGTGAACACTGAAGCTTTCTTT.

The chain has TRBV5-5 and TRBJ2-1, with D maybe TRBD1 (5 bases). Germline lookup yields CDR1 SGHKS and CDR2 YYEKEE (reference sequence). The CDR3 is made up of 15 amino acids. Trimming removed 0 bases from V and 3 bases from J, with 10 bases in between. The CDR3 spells CASSLEGLGYNEQFF. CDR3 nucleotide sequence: TGTGCCAGCAGCTTGGAGGGGCTCGGCTACAATGAGCAGTTCTTC.

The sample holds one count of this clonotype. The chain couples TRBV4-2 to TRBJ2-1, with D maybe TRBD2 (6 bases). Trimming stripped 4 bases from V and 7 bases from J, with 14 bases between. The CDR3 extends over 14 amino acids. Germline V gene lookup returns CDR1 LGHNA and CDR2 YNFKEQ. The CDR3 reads CASSLRGLTNEQFF. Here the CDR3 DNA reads TGTGCCAGCAGCCTAAGGGGACTGACAAATGAGCAGTTCTTC.

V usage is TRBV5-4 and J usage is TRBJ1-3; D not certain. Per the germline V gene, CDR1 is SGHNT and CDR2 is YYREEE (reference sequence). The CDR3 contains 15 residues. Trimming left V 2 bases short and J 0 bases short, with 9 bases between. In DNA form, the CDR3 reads TGTGCCAGCAGCTTAACGGCTGGCTCTGGAAACACCATATATTTT. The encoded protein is CASSLTAGSGNTIYF.

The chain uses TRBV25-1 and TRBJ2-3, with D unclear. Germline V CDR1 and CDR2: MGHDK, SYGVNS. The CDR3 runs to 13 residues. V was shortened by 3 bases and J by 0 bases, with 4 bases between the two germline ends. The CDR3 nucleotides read TGTGCCAGCAGTGAGCCTAGCACAGATACGCAGTATTTT. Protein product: CASSEPSTDTQYF.

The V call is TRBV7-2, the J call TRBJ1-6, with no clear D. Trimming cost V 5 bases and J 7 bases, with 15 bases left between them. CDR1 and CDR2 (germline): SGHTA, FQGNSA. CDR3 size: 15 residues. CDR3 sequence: CASSARWVGNSPLHF. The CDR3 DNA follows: TGTGCCAGCAGCGCCCGGTGGGTGGGGAATTCACCCCTCCACTTT.

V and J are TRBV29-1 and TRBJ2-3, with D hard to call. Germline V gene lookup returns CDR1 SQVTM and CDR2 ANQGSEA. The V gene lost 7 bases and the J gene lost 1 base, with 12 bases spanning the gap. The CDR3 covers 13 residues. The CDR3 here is CSARRWRTDTQYF. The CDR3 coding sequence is TGCAGCGCCCGAAGGTGGCGCACAGATACGCAGTATTTT.

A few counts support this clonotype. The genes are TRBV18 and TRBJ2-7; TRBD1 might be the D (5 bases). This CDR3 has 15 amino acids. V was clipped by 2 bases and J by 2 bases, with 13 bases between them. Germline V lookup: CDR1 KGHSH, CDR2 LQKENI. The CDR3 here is CASSPGQGSPYEQYF. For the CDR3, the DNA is TGTGCCAGCTCACCAGGGCAGGGAAGCCCCTACGAGCAGTACTTC.

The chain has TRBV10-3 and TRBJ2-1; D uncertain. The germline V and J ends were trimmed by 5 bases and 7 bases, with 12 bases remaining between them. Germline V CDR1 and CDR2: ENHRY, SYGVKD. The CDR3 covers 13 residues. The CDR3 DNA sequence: TGTGCCATCAGTCCAGACATTGGGAATGAGCAGTTCTTC. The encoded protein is CAISPDIGNEQFF.

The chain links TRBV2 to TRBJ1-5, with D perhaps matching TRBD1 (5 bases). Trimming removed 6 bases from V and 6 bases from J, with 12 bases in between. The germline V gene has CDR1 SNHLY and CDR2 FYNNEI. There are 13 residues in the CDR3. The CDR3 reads CASRGFGGQPQHF. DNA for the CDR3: TGTGCCAGCAGAGGCTTCGGGGGTCAGCCCCAGCATTTT.